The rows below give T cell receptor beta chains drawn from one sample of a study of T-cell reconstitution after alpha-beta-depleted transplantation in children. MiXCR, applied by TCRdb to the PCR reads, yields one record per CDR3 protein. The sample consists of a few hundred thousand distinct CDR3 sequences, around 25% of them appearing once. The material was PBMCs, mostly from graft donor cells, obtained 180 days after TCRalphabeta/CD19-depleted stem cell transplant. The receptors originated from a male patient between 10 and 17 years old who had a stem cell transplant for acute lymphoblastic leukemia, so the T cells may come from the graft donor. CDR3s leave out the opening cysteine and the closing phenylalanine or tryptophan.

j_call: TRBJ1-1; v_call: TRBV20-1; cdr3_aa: SAKDRGRGMAEAF
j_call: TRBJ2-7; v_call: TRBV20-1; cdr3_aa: SASAGSFYEQY
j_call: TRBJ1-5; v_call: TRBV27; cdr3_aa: ASSFRGRDRGDQPQH
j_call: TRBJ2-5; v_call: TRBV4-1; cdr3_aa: ASSERAVQETQY
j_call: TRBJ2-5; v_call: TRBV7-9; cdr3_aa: ASSLRDRVDWQETQY
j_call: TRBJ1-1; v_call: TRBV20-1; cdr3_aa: SAPRQVGNTEAF
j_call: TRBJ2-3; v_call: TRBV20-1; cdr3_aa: SARDLHTQY
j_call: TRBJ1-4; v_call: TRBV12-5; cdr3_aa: ASGLDPTGVYEKLF
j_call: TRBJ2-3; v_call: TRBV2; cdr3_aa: ASSEEGAPTDTQY
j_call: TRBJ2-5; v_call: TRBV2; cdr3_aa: ASRETGRETQY
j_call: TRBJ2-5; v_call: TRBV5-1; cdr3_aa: ASSLGQGETQY
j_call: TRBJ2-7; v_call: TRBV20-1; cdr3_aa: SARDKNSYEQY
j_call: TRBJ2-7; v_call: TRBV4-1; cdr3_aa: ASSQDRLAGGVLSYEQY
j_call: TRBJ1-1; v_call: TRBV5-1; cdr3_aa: ASSLNRDRGTMIPEAF
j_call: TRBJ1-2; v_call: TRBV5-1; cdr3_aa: ASSSPGTARIGAYGYT
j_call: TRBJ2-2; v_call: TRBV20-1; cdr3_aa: SARVGHNTGELF
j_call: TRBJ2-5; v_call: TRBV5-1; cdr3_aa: ASSLGRYPFSYQETQY
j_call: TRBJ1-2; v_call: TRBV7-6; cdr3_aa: ASSFNRAGLGYT
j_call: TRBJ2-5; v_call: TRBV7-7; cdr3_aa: ASSPKSGRVQETQY
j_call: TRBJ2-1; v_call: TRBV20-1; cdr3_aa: SARDRASGIVTEQF